Below, 8 T cell receptor beta chains from the same sample are listed, as sequenced in a study of shared clonotypes between healthy human individuals. Data came from immunoSEQ multiplex PCR; TCRdb stores just in-frame clones and leaves some out. The sample consists of about 100,000 clones, approximately 51% of them appearing once. The sample consisted of PBMCs. These receptors originate from a woman aged 40 to 50 in good health. Some clones in this sample may be carry-over from other donors' samples.

With respect to this clone: A far larger clone is a single base away, which makes a read error likely. This chain links TRBV7-8 with TRBJ2-3; 7 bases match TRBD1. This CDR3 comprises 14 residues. CDR1 and CDR2 from the germline V gene are SGHVS and FQNEAQ. The chain's CDR3 is CASSHRQGTDMQYF. DNA of the CDR3: TGTGCCAGCAGCCACCGACAGGGCACAGATATGCAGTATTTT.

There are many counts of this clone. This chain uses TRBV2 with TRBJ1-5; no clear D gene. The CDR3 runs 13 residues. Germline V gene data show CDR1 as SNHLY and CDR2 as FYNNEI. V was shortened by 3 bases and J by 6 bases, with 9 bases between the two germline ends. CDR3 in DNA: TGTGCCAGCAGTGACTCAGGAATTCAGCCCCAGCATTTT. This sequence encodes CASSDSGIQPQHF.

On this clone itself: The junction departs from the called germline gene at one end, perhaps through a read error. The V gene is TRBV6-1, the J gene TRBJ2-7; 7 bases agree with TRBD2. Looked up from germline, CDR1 is MNHNS and CDR2 is SASEGT. The CDR3 loop spans 12 amino acids. Here the CDR3 reads CASSEGGRGQYF. The DNA for the CDR3 is TGCGCCAGCAGTGAAGGAGGGAGGGGGCAGTACTTC.

The rearrangement links TRBV28 to TRBJ1-5; D may be TRBD1 (5 bases). V gave up 5 bases and J gave up 9 bases, with 32 bases separating them. CDR1 MDHEN and CDR2 SYDVKM come from the germline V gene. This CDR3 comprises 19 residues. The CDR3 DNA sequence: TGTGCCAGCAGTCTATACTCCCCCTTTACAGGAGTTCACTTGGGGCCCCAGCATTTT. Its translation: CASSLYSPFTGVHLGPQHF.

V and J are TRBV6-1 and TRBJ1-1; possible D gene TRBD1, 5 bases. This CDR3 is built from 15 residues. V gave up 3 bases and J gave up 1 base, with 12 bases separating them. Germline CDR1 is MNHNS and CDR2 is SASEGT. DNA of the CDR3: TGTGCCAGCAGTGATTGGGGCAGGGAGAACACTGAAGCTTTCTTT. It yields the protein CASSDWGRENTEAFF.

This clone was seen only a few times. This rearrangement joins TRBV5-1 to TRBJ2-5, with 8 bases that match TRBD1. With 3 bases clipped from V and 1 base from J, the junction kept 5 bases outside the gene matches. The CDR3 has 15 amino acids. Germline CDR1 is SGHRS and CDR2 is YFSETQ. The CDR3 coding sequence is TGCGCCAGCAGCTCCCTTCAGGGGGCCCAAGAGACCCAGTACTTC. It specifies CASSSLQGAQETQYF. The whole variable domain, remainder taken from reference TRBV5-1 and TRBJ2-5, is KAGVTQTPRYLIKTRGQQVTLSCSPISGHRSVSWYQQTPGQGLQFLFEYFSETQRNKGNFPGRFSGRQFSNSRSEMNVSTLELGDSALYLCASSSLQGAQETQYFGPGTRLLVL.

The chain links TRBV29-1 to TRBJ2-3; D perhaps matches TRBD2 (6 bases). The CDR3 contains 13 residues. CDR1 is SQVTM, CDR2 ANQGSEA, per germline. Trimming removed 2 bases at V and 6 bases at J, with 12 bases between. In DNA, the CDR3 is TGCAGCGTTGAACGGGGGATAGCTGATACGCAGTATTTT. This encodes CSVERGIADTQYF.

As DNA, the CDR3 is TGTGCCAGCAGTTACTCGGCAGCGGCCAACGGAGATACGCAGTATTTT. It specifies CASSYSAAANGDTQYF. The chain combines TRBV6-6 with TRBJ2-3; TRBD2 is a possible D gene (5 bases). Germline CDR1 is MNHNY and CDR2 is SVGAGI (reference sequence). Trimming shortened V by 0 bases and J by 5 bases, and 15 bases separated the two germline ends. The CDR3 extends over 16 amino acids.